This T cell receptor beta chain was captured by sequencing in a study of T cell repertoires in cytomegalovirus infection. Only a few counts were recorded for this clonotype. Its matching antigen is unknown. Germline CDR1 and CDR2: SGHTA and FQGNSA. Unmatched junction bases numbered 1, after V lost 5 bases and J lost 1 base. The CDR3 has 15 amino acids. TCRdb ran MiXCR on the reads and lists one entry per CDR3 protein. The table lists about 220,000 distinct CDR3 sequences, about 40% of them singletons, with more than 50% in the top ten. Study findings and constraints: There were carriers of CMV plus the relevant HLA, and cumulative public TCR beta family frequency identified them.

The specimen was CD8+ T cells from cultured PBMCs, collected from culture after CMV antigen stimulation. The J gene is TRBJ2-2, the V gene TRBV7-2, with TRBD1 matching over 10 bases. The clonotype was recovered from a human donor in good health (CMV status not recorded). Some clones in this sample may be carry-over from other donors' samples. The CDR3 region has the DNA TGTGCCAGCAGCGGGGACAGGGGGAACACCGGGGAGCTGTTTTTT. Its protein is CASSGDRGNTGELFF.